The rows below give T cell receptor beta chains drawn from one sample of a study of T cells in Graves' hyperthyroidism and ophthalmopathy. TCRdb processed the multiplex PCR reads anew with MiXCR; each CDR3 protein has one entry. Of hundreds of thousands of distinct CDR3 sequences in the sample, around a sixth are singletons; the top ten hold 7.5% to 8%. The sample consisted of blood. These receptors were collected from a woman between 18 and 29 years old with Graves' hyperthyroidism. Both conserved end residues are trimmed from each CDR3. Only some rows state a clone size, as once, few, many or a class for expanded clones.

TRBV20-1 few 13 SAQGGGVYTGELF
TRBV7-2 many 13 ASSPGLAFYNEQF
TRBV5-1 many 11 ASSLDPDSPLH
TRBV4-1 few 13 ASSQVDVFEDTQY
TRBV11-2 . 12 ASSISLVMDEQF
TRBV30 many 13 AWRRSGSSYNEQF
TRBV3-1 many 11 ASSQDKRGTQY
TRBV7-2 many 13 ASSSRGGVDEKLF
TRBV29-1 many 10 SVETGDYEQY
TRBV12-3/TRBV12-4 many 12 ASRLAGAHNEQF
TRBV3-1 many 12 ASSHGEGGQPQH
TRBV7-8 . 12 ASSFDAGGNEQF
TRBV19 many 13 ASSLLGQGAYEQY
TRBV29-1 many 14 SVAGSGRNSSYEQY
TRBV18 many 12 ASSPTGLREKLF
TRBV5-1 many 13 ASSLARPSTDTQY
TRBV12-3/TRBV12-4 many 14 ASSPGLAGEEDTQY
TRBV6-1 many 13 ASKQGSGGTDTQY
TRBV19 few 12 ASSIQGDPYEQY
TRBV4-2 few 15 ASSQELGSGGTDTQY